The 21 T cell receptor beta chains reported below all come from one sample, sequenced in a study of OX40 agonist ivuxolimab in advanced cancers. Profiled with immunoSEQ multiplex PCR; TCRdb holds only in-frame clones, not every one. The table lists fewer than 45,000 clones, around nine tenths of them singletons. Sequences were derived from CD4+ or CD8+ T cells sorted from blood, sampled in a trial of the OX40 agonist ivuxolimab. The receptors come from an adult with an advanced solid tumor such as melanoma, head and neck, liver or kidney cancer.

The V and J genes are TRBV9 and TRBJ1-3, with D perhaps TRBD1 (6 bases). The CDR3 covers 14 residues. V lost 5 bases to trimming and J lost 7 bases, with 16 bases between them. Per germline, CDR1 SGDLS and CDR2 YYNGEE. The CDR3 DNA reads as TGTGCCAGCAGTTTATTCGGGACACTTAACACCATATATTTT. As protein: CASSLFGTLNTIYF.

V gene TRBV2 combines with J gene TRBJ2-5; possibly TRBD1 or TRBD2 for D (7 bases each). The germline gives CDR1 SNHLY, CDR2 FYNNEI. This CDR3 spans 12 amino acids. Trimming removed 8 bases at V and 4 bases at J, with 11 bases between. The chain's CDR3 is CASQGEGETQYF. In nucleotides, the CDR3 is TGTGCCAGCCAGGGGGAGGGAGAGACCCAGTACTTC.

The chain employs TRBV4-1 and TRBJ1-4; a weak D match, TRBD1 (6 bases). The CDR3 has 15 amino acids. Germline loops: CDR1 MGHRA, CDR2 YSYEKL. The germline V and J ends were trimmed by 4 bases and 7 bases, with 16 bases remaining between them. Here the CDR3 DNA reads TGCGCCAGCAGCCTATATACGACAGGTGGTGAAAAACTGTTTTTT. Translating it yields CASSLYTTGGEKLFF.

The V gene is TRBV5-1, the J gene TRBJ2-1; unclear D gene. Per germline, CDR1 SGHRS and CDR2 YFSETQ. The CDR3 length is 14 residues. The ends were cut back, 5 bases at V and 5 bases at J, with 14 bases in the middle. The DNA for the CDR3 is TGCGCCAGCAGGCTAGAATTCAATGACAATGAGCAGTTCTTC. Amino acids: CASRLEFNDNEQFF.

This clone has just a few counts. This rearrangement joins TRBV6-6 to TRBJ2-3; D remains ambiguous. The V gene's germline CDR1 is MNHNY and CDR2 SVGAGI (reference sequence). V was trimmed by 6 bases and J by 1 base, leaving 11 bases between them. The CDR3 contains 14 residues. The CDR3 sequence is CASRTPGGTDTQYF. Here the CDR3 DNA reads TGTGCCAGCAGGACTCCTGGGGGCACAGATACGCAGTATTTT.

The J gene is TRBJ2-3, the V gene TRBV5-6; D is unresolved. CDR3 size: 13 residues. Germline lookup yields CDR1 SGHDT and CDR2 YYEEEE. Between the trimmed V and J ends, which lost 2 bases and 5 bases, there was a span of 9 bases. Here the CDR3 DNA reads TGTGCCAGCAGCTTAGGTCCGATAGATACGCAGTATTTT. Translation gives CASSLGPIDTQYF.

The chain recombines TRBV7-2 with TRBJ2-3, with 7 bases fitting TRBD2. The V and J ends lost 5 bases and 6 bases, in that order; junction bases with no gene match: 8. There are 14 residues in the CDR3. Germline CDR1 and CDR2: SGHTA and FQGNSA. The CDR3 region has the DNA TGTGCCAGCAGCGAGGCCCCCGGGAGGGATACGCAGTATTTT. Translated, it gives CASSEAPGRDTQYF.

The DNA for the CDR3 is TGTGCCAGCAGCCCTTCTAGCGCCTGGAACATTCAGTACTTC. It is translated as CASSPSSAWNIQYF. V gene TRBV28 combines with J gene TRBJ2-4; a weak D match, TRBD2 (6 bases). Germline V CDR1 and CDR2: MDHEN, SYDVKM. Trimming took 6 bases from V and 7 from J, leaving 16 bases between them. CDR3 length: 14 residues.

The J gene is TRBJ2-2, the V gene TRBV21-1. TRBV21-1 is a pseudogene locus. CDR3 size: 16 residues. The CDR3, as DNA: TGTGCCAGCACCCGGTTGAAACTGGAAGGGATCGGGGAGCTGTTTTTT. This gives the protein CASTRLKLEGIGELFF.

J is TRBJ2-2 and V is TRBV2; a weak D match, TRBD2 (5 bases). The germline V gene encodes CDR1 SNHLY and CDR2 FYNNEI. The V and J ends lost 2 bases and 4 bases respectively, with 14 bases between them. The CDR3 runs 16 residues. The CDR3 DNA reads TGTGCCAGCAGTGAATATTCGGGGATAGTCACCGGGGAGCTGTTTTTT. Protein sequence: CASSEYSGIVTGELFF.

Here the CDR3 DNA reads TGTGCCAGCAGCGTAGCTGTAGACACTGAAGCTTTCTTT. Translating gives CASSVAVDTEAFF. The chain couples TRBV9 to TRBJ1-1; D unclear. The CDR3 is 13 residues long. With 0 bases removed from V and 3 bases from J, the gap between germline ends came to 6 bases. Germline V gene data show CDR1 as SGDLS and CDR2 as YYNGEE.

The genes are TRBV2 and TRBJ2-5; D is uncertain. V dropped 3 bases and J dropped 1 base, with 9 bases sitting between them. The CDR3 has 14 amino acids. The germline gives CDR1 SNHLY, CDR2 FYNNEI. The CDR3 protein is CASSELWGQETQYF. In nucleotides, the CDR3 is TGTGCCAGCAGTGAGTTGTGGGGCCAAGAGACCCAGTACTTC.

This clone has only a few counts. The V gene is TRBV5-1, the J gene TRBJ2-1; D uncertain. CDR1 is SGHRS and CDR2 is YFSETQ in the germline V gene. V was clipped by 4 bases and J by 8 bases, with 13 bases between them. This CDR3 is 13 amino acids long. CDR3 protein: CASSPLNGYEQFF. CDR3 bases: TGCGCCAGCAGCCCCTTGAACGGGTATGAGCAGTTCTTC.

The chain uses TRBV28 and TRBJ2-7, with D possibly TRBD1 on 5 matching bases. The CDR3 totals 13 residues. The germline V and J ends were trimmed by 6 bases and 2 bases, with 11 bases remaining between them. Per the germline V gene, CDR1 is MDHEN and CDR2 is SYDVKM. The CDR3 region has the DNA TGTGCCAGCAGCCTCAGGGATCCCTACGAGCAGTACTTC. Its translation: CASSLRDPYEQYF.

Note on this clone: No DNA is shown, since the ends of the CDR3 on it are uncertain; the CDR3 is the one TCRdb lists. The chain joins TRBV9 to TRBJ1-6; TRBD1, the table's D call, was not compared with the DNA. The CDR3 spans 16 amino acids, including both terminal residues. CDR1 is SGDLS and CDR2 is YYNGEE in the germline V gene. The CDR3 sequence: CASSVGPGQEDSPLHF.

The V and J genes are TRBV28 and TRBJ2-3, with 7 bases lining up with TRBD2. Trimming at V came to 6 bases and at J to 1 base, leaving 4 bases not matched to a gene. The CDR3 extends over 14 amino acids. In germline, CDR1 is MDHEN, CDR2 SYDVKM. The CDR3 bases are TGTGCCAGCAGGGCCGCGGGGGGCACAGATACGCAGTATTTT. Its protein is CASRAAGGTDTQYF.

The V gene is TRBV11-2, the J gene TRBJ2-7; D gene uncertain. The CDR3 spans 16 residues. The V and J ends lost 5 bases and 1 base respectively, with 18 bases between them. Germline V gene data show CDR1 as SGHAT and CDR2 as FQNNGV. CDR3 residues: CASSPYSSDGSYEQYF. The CDR3 DNA sequence: TGTGCCAGCAGCCCATACTCGAGCGACGGGTCCTACGAGCAGTACTTC.

The CDR3 protein is CASFSRRGNTIYF. CDR3 DNA sequence: TGCGCCAGCTTTTCCAGACGGGGAAACACCATATATTTT. V usage is TRBV4-1 and J usage is TRBJ1-3, with D uncertain. Germline assignment: CDR1 MGHRA and CDR2 YSYEKL. The CDR3 covers 13 residues. V was shortened by 8 bases and J by 4 bases, with 12 bases between the two germline ends.

This chain connects TRBV7-6 to TRBJ1-2; 7 bases match TRBD1. Trimming at V came to 4 bases and at J to 5 bases, leaving 7 bases not matched to a gene. Germline lookup yields CDR1 SGHVS and CDR2 FNYEAQ. The CDR3 totals 14 residues. The CDR3, as DNA: TGTGCCAGCAGCTCTCTACAGGGGACTTATGGCTACACCTTC. It encodes CASSSLQGTYGYTF. Based on the CDR3 plus reference TRBV7-6 and TRBJ1-2, the full variable domain is GAGVSQSPRYKVTKRGQDVALRCDPISGHVSLYWYRQALGQGPEFLTYFNYEAQQDKSGLPNDRFSAERPEGSISTLTIQRTEQRDSAMYRCASSSLQGTYGYTFGSGTRLTVV.

V is TRBV27 and J is TRBJ1-2; 8 bases match TRBD1. The CDR3 loop spans 14 amino acids. V gave up 4 bases and J gave up 3 bases; unmatched junction bases: 4. Germline CDR1 reads MNHEY; CDR2 reads SMNVEV (reference sequence). CDR3: CASSSAGGDYGYTF. DNA for the CDR3: TGTGCCAGCAGTTCGGCAGGGGGCGACTATGGCTACACCTTC.

V and J are TRBV5-5 and TRBJ2-7; no clear D gene. The V gene's germline CDR1 is SGHKS and CDR2 YYEKEE (reference sequence). V was cut by 0 bases and J by 9 bases, with 13 bases left in between. The CDR3 is 13 residues long. Here the CDR3 reads CASSLADLSGQYF. CDR3 nucleotide sequence: TGTGCCAGCAGCTTGGCCGATCTAAGTGGGCAGTACTTC.